This TCR beta chain came from a study of blood T cell repertoires in COVID-19. The germline CDR1 and CDR2 sequences are SGHNT and YENEEA. The CDR3 has 18 amino acids. Trimming cost V 5 bases and J 0 bases; bases outside gene matches: 12. The method was immunoSEQ multiplex PCR; TCRdb's version includes in-frame clones alone and lacks a portion of them. The data hold 250,000 to 350,000 clones, with 70% to 90% observed a single time. The V call is TRBV11-3, the J call TRBJ2-4, with 8 nucleotides matching TRBD1. This sequence was found in a woman aged 45-65 years with COVID-19, enrolled during active disease. The sequenced sample consisted of peripheral blood. This chain's CDR3 is CASSKEPQGALAKNIQYF. The CDR3 nucleotides are TGTGCCAGCAGCAAAGAACCCCAGGGGGCACTAGCCAAAAACATTCAGTACTTC. Complete variable domain (other parts from reference TRBV11-3 and TRBJ2-4): EAGVVQSPRYKIIEKKQPVAFWCNPISGHNTLYWYLQNLGQGPELLIRYENEEAVDDSQLPKDRFSAERLKGVDSTLKIQPAELGDSAVYLCASSKEPQGALAKNIQYFGAGTRLSVL.